This passage covers 11 T cell receptor beta chains from one sample sequenced in a study of T cells in women clearing cervical HPV infection. The data were produced by immunoSEQ multiplex PCR, yet TCRdb's version contains in-frame clones alone and is incomplete. In all, the sample yields 25,000 to 35,000 clones. The sequencing input was blood buffy coat. The receptors stem from a woman aged 18-70 years with a cervical HPV16 infection that either progressed to CIN3+ or cleared (not recorded which).

As concerns this clone: The sequence runs out 3 residues before the end of the CDR3; the remainder is reconstructed from the germline J gene. The rearrangement links TRBV13 to TRBJ2-7; TRBD2 might be the D (7 bases). Germline loops: CDR1 PRHDT, CDR2 FYEKMQ (reference sequence). Trimming took off 5 bases at V and 6 bases at J, with 14 bases between the two ends. The CDR3 has 13 amino acids. CDR3 DNA (partial): TGTGCCAGCAGCCCCCGGGGGGCTGGCGAG. Translated: CASSPRGAGE. The entire CDR3 protein is CASSPRGAGEQYF.

About this clone itself: The CDR3 extends 3 residues past the end of the read, so its final part is completed from the germline J gene. The chain recombines TRBV2 with TRBJ2-5; D ambiguous. CDR1 is SNHLY, CDR2 FYNNEI, per germline. Trimming took off 4 bases at V and 2 bases at J, with 8 bases between the two ends. The CDR3 contains 13 residues. CDR3 bases read: TGTGCCAGCAGTGGTACTATACAAGAGACC. This encodes CASSGTIQET. The full CDR3 reads CASSGTIQETQYF.

To note about this clone: The read ends 3 residues before the CDR3 terminus; that terminus is restored from the germline J gene. This chain joins TRBV20-1 and TRBJ1-1; the match to TRBD1 covers 7 bases. The length of the CDR3 is 12 residues. Germline lookup yields CDR1 DFQATT and CDR2 SNEGSKA (reference sequence). Trimming took 7 bases from V and 4 from J; bases not matched to a gene: 6. CDR3 DNA, as far as it was read: TGCAGTGTCGACAGGGAGTTCACTGAA. Amino acids: CSVDREFTE. The full CDR3 sequence reads CSVDREFTEAFF.

Notes on this clone: From the germline J gene comes the end of the CDR3, since the read stops 3 residues before it. The rearrangement uses TRBV20-1 and TRBJ2-2; 10 bases map to TRBD2. The CDR3 totals 14 residues. From germline, CDR1 is DFQATT and CDR2 SNEGSKA (reference sequence). The V segment lost 6 bases and the J segment 7 bases; nucleotides outside the gene matches: 8. CDR3 amino acids: CSAPLAGGIGELFF. The DNA read from the CDR3 is TGCAGTGCACCATTAGCGGGGGGTATCGGGGAG.

The CDR3 reads CASRAGRNEQFF. The covered CDR3 bases are TGTGCCAGCAGGGCAGGGCGGAATGAG. The genes are TRBV2 and TRBJ2-1, with a possible D match to TRBD1 (5 bases). The read finishes 3 residues shy of the CDR3 end, and the germline J gene is used to complete it. The germline CDR1 and CDR2 sequences are SNHLY and FYNNEI. The CDR3 length is 12 residues. V was trimmed by 6 bases and J by 7 bases, leaving 10 bases between them. Based on the CDR3 plus reference TRBV2 and TRBJ2-1, the full variable domain is EPEVTQTPSHQVTQMGQEVILRCVPISNHLYFYWYRQILGQKVEFLVSFYNNEISEKSEIFDDQFSVERPDGSNFTLKIRSTKLEDSAMYFCASRAGRNEQFFGPGTRLTVL.

Concerning this clone itself: The CDR3 extends 3 residues past the end of the read, so its final part is completed from the germline J gene. This sequence joins TRBV12-3 or TRBV12-4 and TRBJ2-3; D unresolved. With 3 bases removed from V and 1 base from J, the gap between germline ends came to 11 bases. The CDR3 runs 15 residues. CDR3 amino acids: CASSFPEIGTDTQYF. The CDR3 bases that were read are TGTGCCAGCAGTTTCCCAGAAATCGGCACAGATACG.

In regard to this clone: The read ends 3 residues shy of where the CDR3 ends; the end is completed using the germline J gene. The chain combines TRBV19 with TRBJ1-6; 9 nucleotides line up with TRBD1. Germline lookup yields CDR1 LNHDA and CDR2 SQIVND (reference sequence). This CDR3 has 17 amino acids. The trim removed 3 bases at V and 10 bases at J, leaving 13 bases unmatched. The CDR3 loop reads CASSISPRDRVVSPLHF. Partial CDR3 DNA: TGTGCCAGTAGTATCTCCCCCCGGGACAGGGTGGTATCACCC. The whole variable domain, filled in from reference TRBV19 and TRBJ1-6, reads DGGITQSPKYLFRKEGQNVTLSCEQNLNHDAMYWYRQDPGQGLRLIYYSQIVNDFQKGDIAEGYSVSREKKESFPLTVTSAQKNPTAFYLCASSISPRDRVVSPLHFGNGTRLTVT.

Comment on this clone: The sequence runs out 3 residues before the end of the CDR3; the remainder is reconstructed from the germline J gene. The V gene is TRBV20-1, the J gene TRBJ1-5; TRBD1 might be the D (5 bases). Germline V gene sequence: CDR1 DFQATT, CDR2 SNEGSKA (reference sequence). CDR3 length: 14 amino acids. The DNA read from the CDR3 is TGCAGTGCTAGAGATAGTGGTTGGGGGGGTCCC. It encodes CSARDSGWGGP. The whole CDR3 protein is CSARDSGWGGPQHF.

On this clone: The read falls 3 residues short of the CDR3 end, and the missing part is taken from the germline J gene. The rearrangement uses TRBV5-1 and TRBJ2-5; tentative D call: TRBD1 (5 bases). V lost 0 bases and J 0 bases, leaving 9 bases between the germline ends. The CDR3 is made up of 15 amino acids. Germline V gene sequence: CDR1 SGHRS, CDR2 YFSETQ. Incomplete CDR3 DNA: TGCGCCAGCAGCTTGGCCGACAGCTACCAAGAGACC. Its protein is CASSLADSYQET. The entire CDR3 protein reads CASSLADSYQETQYF.

On this clone: Sequencing ends 3 residues short of the CDR3 end; the germline J gene provides the rest. The gene calls are TRBV2 and TRBJ2-1, with D possibly TRBD1 on 6 matching bases. Trimming removed 4 bases at V and 5 bases at J, with 9 bases between. This CDR3 is 13 amino acids long. Germline CDR1 SNHLY, CDR2 FYNNEI. CDR3 DNA, as far as it was read: TGTGCCAGCAGTGGGACAGAAAACAATGAG. Its translation: CASSGTENNE. The whole CDR3 protein reads CASSGTENNEQFF.

With regard to this clone: The CDR3 end is not reached by the read, which stops 3 residues before it; the germline J gene fills it in. The chain carries TRBV10-2 and TRBJ2-5, with TRBD1 matching 8 bases. This CDR3 has 15 amino acids. V dropped 2 bases and J dropped 5; count of bases not matched to a gene: 7. Germline CDR1 reads WSHSY; CDR2 reads SAAADI. The CDR3 is CASSEGTGGRETQYF. The part of the CDR3 DNA that was read is TGCGCCAGCAGTGAGGGCACAGGGGGTCGGGAGACC.